This TCR beta chain derives from a study of shared clonotypes between healthy human individuals (dated by TCRdb to about 2020). A note on the overall study: The cohort comprised a couple of women and three men aged 18 to 49 years. Leukapheresis yielded between about 0.94 and 10 billion PBMCs per donor. Per donor, three plates each were used for CD4 naive and CD4 memory, two for CD8 naive, and one for CD8 memory. To increase sequencing depth and limit assay-specific biases, different laboratories used diverse techniques to prepare libraries and sequence TCR repertoires. To estimate repertoire size and how much clonotypes are shared between individuals, the study performed deep sequencing of blood TCR repertoires from about five healthy adults.

Healthy HIV-negative adults with no recently reported acute infections or vaccinations were included as donors. All donors were Caucasian adults living in Nashville, Tennessee, USA. CD4+ T cells were enriched by magnetic negative selection; naive cells were then positively selected on CD45RA, and the negative fraction formed the memory subset. Blood was collected by leukapheresis, and PBMCs were isolated by Ficoll-Histopaque density gradient centrifugation and then cryopreserved in liquid nitrogen vapor phase. Analytical flow cytometry was used to check the purity and quantity of every magnetically sorted T cell population. Each sorted fraction had its genomic DNA isolated and then quantified by UV absorbance on a Nanodrop 2000c. TCR CDR3 regions were amplified from genomic DNA by multiplex PCR using the deep immunoSEQ assay. For each cell subset, the extracted genomic DNA was distributed evenly across all wells of several immunoSEQ 96-well plates, and each plate served as one replicate. For sorted subsets, 200 ng of genomic DNA, equivalent to some 33,000 T cell genomes, went into each replicate PCR. Purified libraries were measured with a Qubit 3.0 fluorometer, size-checked on a Bioanalyzer 2100, and measured again with the KAPA Library Quantification kit. Each immunoSEQ 96-well plate was sequenced on its own single-read 150-cycle Illumina NextSeq 550 flow cell. The study's own analysis went as follows. Because the immunoSEQ output included only junctional sequences and no quality scores, the filtering could not be the same as the filtering used for full-length reads. To assign V/J genes and CDR3, sequences were annotated against IMGT germline references using PyIR, a Python wrapper for IgBLAST v1.9. Reads were filtered out if the reads had weak V/J assignments (E-value above 1e-6), no CDR3, stop codons, out-of-frame junctions, or ambiguous translated residues. V3J clonotypes were defined by identical inferred V gene, J gene, and CDR3 amino acid sequence. To compute the percentage overlap between repertoires, the number of shared unique clonotypes was divided by the size of the smaller repertoire. Richness of each repertoire was evaluated using RTK rarefaction, the Chao1 estimator, and Recon v2.1 estimates of unobserved clonotypes. Generation probabilities were computed with OLGA for all TCRbeta clonotypes obtained by the gDNA method from a few donors. TCRdb stores this immuneACCESS table with in-frame sequences only. Part of the clones is absent; in the studies checked, under half of the shortfall reflects unresolved V genes, and no reason is known for the rest. V and J calls plus clone size are reproduced from that table; the DNA served to infer D and trimming. Present in this sample are over 850,000 clones, more than 75% of which were seen just once. In total, the top ten clones hold approximately 0.5% of the sample.

This clone was counted between two and nine times. The clone's antigen remains unknown. The sample holds no much larger clone one base away, and base qualities are not on file. The sample carries other DNA sequences with the same CDR3. The CDR3 sequence holds 15 residues, the cysteine and phenylalanine included. This entry keeps only the CDR3 DNA: 45 bases, framed from base 1. V ends up 6 bases short and J 3 bases short, with an unmatched junction base count of 3. CDR1 and CDR2 are drawn from the germline V gene: SNHLY, FYNNEI. Overall study outcomes, separate from this receptor: Estimated clonotype richness was generally larger for naive than for memory subsets. Because the study included a small number of donors, the genetic and exposure-history diversity represented was limited. Clonotypes shared by all four sorted-subset donors showed higher generation probabilities than non-shared clonotypes. Based on pairwise subsampling, the degree of clonotype sharing among donors was expected to be affected by sequencing depth. Rarefaction of sorted-subset datasets indicated incomplete sequencing despite the large sequencing depth. Only blood was sampled, and tissue TCR repertoires likely differ from those in blood. Across a few donors, approximately 4.6% of naive CD4, 3% to 4% of naive CD8, about 2% of memory CD4, and around 0.4% of memory CD8 clonotypes were shared.

The chain couples TRBV2 to TRBJ2-1; 12 central nucleotides agree with TRBD2. Sequenced input: memory CD4+ T cells from PBMCs. The cell subset or site label, read with the paper, signifies: CD45RA-negative fraction. The TCR originated in a young man in good health. Some clones in this sample may be carry-over from other donors' samples. The CDR3 in this case is CASRRTSGNYNEQFF. The DNA sequence is TGTGCCAGCAGAAGGACTAGCGGGAACTACAATGAGCAGTTCTTC.